The 31 T cell receptor beta chains reported below all come from one sample, sequenced in a study of PD-1 blockade in classical Hodgkin lymphoma. Regarding time point: cycle 4 day 1 (C4D1), after five to seven weeks of nivolumab. Every one of the patients relapsed after autologous stem cell transplantation (brentuximab vedotin exposure was variable). The table came from immunoSEQ multiplex PCR; TCRdb's copy has only in-frame clones and leaves some out. The profile shows almost 95,000 clones, under 85% of them singletons. Sample: peripheral blood mononuclear cells (PBMCs), taken before the fourth cycle of nivolumab. All receptors derive from a human donor with classical Hodgkin lymphoma.

The V gene is TRBV11-1, the J gene TRBJ2-7; tentative D call: TRBD1 (6 bases). The V end lost 3 bases, the J end lost 0 bases, and 12 bases lay between the germline ends. The CDR3 totals 15 residues. CDR1 is SGHAT and CDR2 is FQDESV in the germline V gene (reference sequence). CDR3 DNA: TGTGCCAGCAGCTTCTCAGGGGCCAACTCCTACGAGCAGTACTTC. Amino acids: CASSFSGANSYEQYF.

The V gene is TRBV5-1, the J gene TRBJ2-1; 11 bases fit TRBD2. CDR3 length equals 15 residues. CDR1 SGHRS and CDR2 YFSETQ come from the germline V gene. Trimming removed 5 bases from V and 8 bases from J; junction bases left unmatched: 9. The CDR3 region is CASRRPSGGMDEQFF. As DNA, the CDR3 is TGCGCCAGCAGACGTCCTAGCGGGGGGATGGATGAGCAGTTCTTC.

V usage is TRBV2 and J usage is TRBJ2-3; D gene uncertain. Per the germline V gene, CDR1 is SNHLY and CDR2 is FYNNEI. Trimming left V 0 bases short and J 2 bases short, with 9 bases between. The CDR3 consists of 15 residues. This CDR3 is CASSEAAFYTDTQYF. DNA for the CDR3: TGTGCCAGCAGTGAAGCTGCCTTCTACACAGATACGCAGTATTTT.

This clone is a singleton in its sample. This chain uses TRBV6-1 with TRBJ2-1; possibly TRBD1 for D (6 bases). There are 15 residues in the CDR3. The V end was cut by 7 bases, the J end by 7 bases, with 20 bases between. Germline loops: CDR1 MNHNS, CDR2 SASEGT. CDR3 bases: TGTGCCAGCACCTCCACCGAATCCAGGGGAAATGAGCAGTTCTTC. Translating it yields CASTSTESRGNEQFF.

A remark on this clone: At one of its ends the junction is not consistent with the germline gene, which may arise from a read error. This chain links TRBV7-2 with TRBJ1-2, with 7 bases aligning to TRBD1. From germline, CDR1 is SGHTA and CDR2 FQGNSA. The CDR3 runs to 13 residues. The CDR3 DNA sequence: TGTGCCAGCAGCTTGGGACAGCACTATGACTACACCTTC. Translation: CASSLGQHYDYTF.

The table lists this clone with a few counts. V and J are TRBV5-1 and TRBJ2-7; D remains ambiguous. V lost 3 bases and J 6 bases, leaving 19 bases between the germline ends. CDR1 SGHRS and CDR2 YFSETQ come from the germline V gene. The CDR3 loop spans 15 amino acids. The CDR3 reads CASSSTDGSPGEQYF. CDR3 bases: TGCGCCAGCAGCTCCACCGACGGTTCCCCCGGCGAGCAGTACTTC. Complete variable domain (other parts from reference TRBV5-1 and TRBJ2-7): KAGVTQTPRYLIKTRGQQVTLSCSPISGHRSVSWYQQTPGQGLQFLFEYFSETQRNKGNFPGRFSGRQFSNSRSEMNVSTLELGDSALYLCASSSTDGSPGEQYFGPGTRLTVT.

V usage is TRBV4-2 and J usage is TRBJ2-1; TRBD2 matches 11 bases. The CDR3 is 15 residues long. Germline CDR1 and CDR2: LGHNA and YNFKEQ. With 4 bases clipped from V and 6 bases from J, the junction kept 5 bases outside the gene matches. This CDR3 is CASSPAGTSGNEQFF. CDR3 nucleotide sequence: TGTGCCAGCAGCCCGGCCGGGACTAGCGGCAATGAGCAGTTCTTC.

DNA of the CDR3: TGTGCCAGCAGTGGGGGCAGCGCTAACTATGGCTACACCTTC. This codes for CASSGGSANYGYTF. The chain couples TRBV2 to TRBJ1-2, with D perhaps matching TRBD1 (5 bases). The CDR3 totals 14 residues. Deletions cut 4 bases from V and 0 bases from J, with 9 bases between. CDR1 is SNHLY and CDR2 is FYNNEI in the germline V gene.

The chain couples TRBV5-1 to TRBJ2-1; weak D call: TRBD1 (5 bases). The germline CDR1 and CDR2 sequences are SGHRS and YFSETQ. CDR3 size: 15 residues. Trimming removed 4 bases from V and 0 bases from J, with 11 bases in between. Written as DNA, the CDR3 is TGCGCCAGCAGCGCGGAAGGGGACTCCTACAATGAGCAGTTCTTC. Translating it yields CASSAEGDSYNEQFF.

Comment on this clone: This sample also contains other DNA sequences that code for the same CDR3. The chain couples TRBV28 to TRBJ2-2; D not certain. Germline CDR1 and CDR2: MDHEN and SYDVKM. Trimming removed 0 bases at V and 5 bases at J, with 4 bases between. The CDR3 consists of 13 residues. In DNA, the CDR3 is TGTGCCAGCAGTTTATGGGGGACCGGGGAGCTGTTTTTT. Translated: CASSLWGTGELFF.

This clone was seen only a few times. This chain uses TRBV25-1 with TRBJ1-1, with TRBD1 as a possible D gene (5 bases). CDR1 MGHDK and CDR2 SYGVNS come from the germline V gene. V lost 5 bases, J lost 4 bases, and 11 bases lay in between. CDR3 length: 13 residues. CDR3: CASSRGGGTEAFF. For the CDR3, the DNA is TGTGCCAGCAGTCGGGGCGGGGGCACTGAAGCTTTCTTT.

The CDR3 region is CASSSGTANEKLFF. CDR3 bases: TGCGCCAGCAGCTCCGGGACGGCTAATGAAAAACTGTTTTTT. This chain connects TRBV5-1 to TRBJ1-4; D possibly corresponds to TRBD1 (5 bases). CDR3 length: 14 amino acids. V was clipped by 3 bases and J by 3 bases, with 9 bases between them. Germline CDR1 is SGHRS and CDR2 is YFSETQ.

This clone showed up many times. V usage is TRBV19 and J usage is TRBJ2-7, with D tentatively TRBD1 (6 bases). V was pared by 6 bases and J by 4 bases, with 13 bases between. The CDR3 spans 13 residues. Per germline, CDR1 LNHDA and CDR2 SQIVND (reference sequence). CDR3: CASSAGTQYEQYF. CDR3 sequence (DNA): TGTGCCAGTAGCGCCGGGACACAGTACGAGCAGTACTTC.

This sequence joins TRBV7-2 and TRBJ1-4; D might be TRBD1 (5 bases). There are 15 residues in the CDR3. Trimming removed 2 bases at V and 5 bases at J, with 12 bases between. Looked up from germline, CDR1 is SGHTA and CDR2 is FQGNSA. CDR3 in amino acids: CASSLSRRQNEKLFF. The CDR3 bases are TGTGCCAGCAGCTTATCACGCCGACAGAATGAAAAACTGTTTTTT.

This clone was seen only a few times. The rearrangement uses TRBV30 and TRBJ1-1; D gene unclear. V shed 2 bases and J shed 10 bases, with 14 bases lying between them. The germline gives CDR1 GTSNPN, CDR2 SVGIG (reference sequence). The CDR3 sequence is 12 residues long. The CDR3, as DNA: TGTGCCTGGAGTCCATCCGTTTGGGCAGCTTTCTTT. Translated: CAWSPSVWAAFF.

The V gene is TRBV28, the J gene TRBJ2-7; D is unresolved. Trimming stripped 5 bases from V and 3 bases from J, with 8 bases between. Germline V gene lookup returns CDR1 MDHEN and CDR2 SYDVKM. This CDR3 spans 12 amino acids. The CDR3 reads CASSLGRYEQYF. The CDR3 DNA is TGTGCCAGCAGTCTCGGCCGCTACGAGCAGTACTTC.

With regard to this clone: At one of its ends the junction is not consistent with the germline gene, which may arise from a read error. The chain employs TRBV7-9 and TRBJ2-7, with D perhaps matching TRBD2 (5 bases). The CDR3 contains 13 residues. Looked up from germline, CDR1 is SEHNR and CDR2 is FQNEAQ (reference sequence). The CDR3 region has the DNA TGTGCCAGCAGCTTAGAAGGAGGCTCCAGCTGTGACTTC. Residues: CASSLEGGSSCDF.

The chain uses TRBV11-2 and TRBJ1-2; 8 bases fit TRBD1. Germline CDR1 SGHAT, CDR2 FQNNGV. Trimming at V came to 5 bases and at J to 4 bases, leaving 9 bases not matched to a gene. The CDR3 extends over 15 amino acids. CDR3 coding DNA: TGTGCCAGCAGCCAGCCACGGACAGGGAGCTATGGCTACACCTTC. The encoded protein is CASSQPRTGSYGYTF.

This chain connects TRBV19 to TRBJ1-1; weak D call: TRBD1 (6 bases). Germline V gene data show CDR1 as LNHDA and CDR2 as SQIVND (reference sequence). This CDR3 is 13 amino acids long. Trimming took off 8 bases at V and 4 bases at J, with 14 bases between the two ends. The CDR3 region is CASAGEEGTEAFF. Written as DNA, the CDR3 is TGTGCCAGTGCAGGGGAGGAGGGCACTGAAGCTTTCTTT.

CDR3 sequence: CASSYSGQSYEQYF. The CDR3 coding sequence is TGCGCCAGCAGCTACAGTGGACAGTCCTACGAGCAGTACTTC. The rearrangement joins TRBV5-1 to TRBJ2-7, with D perhaps matching TRBD1 (6 bases). With 3 bases removed from V and 1 base from J, the gap between germline ends came to 11 bases. The CDR3 sequence is 14 residues long. Germline lookup yields CDR1 SGHRS and CDR2 YFSETQ.

This clone was picked up a small number of times. The J gene is TRBJ1-2, the V gene TRBV7-2; TRBD1 aligns across 7 bases. Germline CDR1 is SGHTA and CDR2 is FQGNSA. The CDR3 covers 13 residues. V lost 5 bases, J lost 4 bases, and 4 bases stayed unmatched. CDR3 nucleotide sequence: TGTGCCAGCAGCCACGGACAGGCCTATGGCTACACCTTC. This translates into CASSHGQAYGYTF.

The rearrangement joins TRBV10-3 to TRBJ1-2; 8 bases fit TRBD1. V lost 7 bases to trimming and J lost 6 bases; unmatched junction nucleotides: 7. The CDR3 extends over 13 amino acids. Looked up from germline, CDR1 is ENHRY and CDR2 is SYGVKD. In DNA, the CDR3 is TGTGCCATCAACCGGGGACAGGAAGATGGCTACACCTTC. Protein: CAINRGQEDGYTF.

This clone is a singleton in its sample. CDR3 residues: CASSWSQRGYDGYTF. The CDR3 region has the DNA TGTGCCAGCAGTTGGAGTCAAAGGGGCTACGATGGCTACACCTTC. This sequence joins TRBV28 and TRBJ1-2; TRBD1 might be the D (5 bases). Germline loops: CDR1 MDHEN, CDR2 SYDVKM. Trimming left V 4 bases short and J 6 bases short, with 18 bases between. The CDR3 sequence is 15 residues long.

This chain connects TRBV5-4 to TRBJ1-2, with TRBD1 matching over 8 bases. This CDR3 is 15 amino acids long. Trimming took 2 bases from V and 5 from J; bases not matched to a gene: 8. The germline CDR1 and CDR2 sequences are SGHNT and YYREEE (reference sequence). The CDR3 loop is CASSFRGGTGYGYTF. The CDR3 DNA reads TGTGCCAGCAGCTTCCGCGGCGGGACAGGATATGGCTACACCTTC. Looking up the rest from reference TRBV5-4 and TRBJ1-2 gives the full variable domain: ETGVTQSPTHLIKTRGQQVTLRCSSQSGHNTVSWYQQALGQGPQFIFQYYREEENGRGNFPPRFSGLQFPNYSSELNVNALELDDSALYLCASSFRGGTGYGYTFGSGTRLTVV.

The rearrangement joins TRBV27 to TRBJ2-3; D may be TRBD1 or TRBD2 (5 bases each). V lost 5 bases to trimming and J lost 9 bases, with 21 bases between them. The germline V gene encodes CDR1 MNHEY and CDR2 SMNVEV (reference sequence). The CDR3 spans 15 residues. The CDR3 DNA reads as TGTGCCAGCAGTGTAATGGGGACGACGCACGAGACGCAGTATTTT. It is translated as CASSVMGTTHETQYF.

This clone came up a few times. V is TRBV10-2 and J is TRBJ2-1, with no clear D. Germline CDR1 and CDR2: WSHSY and SAAADI. The CDR3 totals 12 residues. V lost 2 bases and J lost 5, with 4 bases in between. In DNA, the CDR3 is TGCGCCAGCAGTGAGGCAGACAATGAGCAGTTCTTC. This sequence encodes CASSEADNEQFF.

V gene TRBV27 combines with J gene TRBJ1-5, with 7 bases matching TRBD1. The CDR3 totals 16 residues. Losses at the gene ends were 5 bases for V and 3 bases for J; bases not matched to a gene: 10. Germline V gene data show CDR1 as MNHEY and CDR2 as SMNVEV (reference sequence). CDR3 in DNA: TGTGCCAGCAGTATTACAGGGGAGGGGTTCAATCAGCCCCAGCATTTT. As protein: CASSITGEGFNQPQHF.

This clone was detected many times. The chain employs TRBV9 and TRBJ1-2, with 7 nucleotides matching TRBD1. Germline CDR1 is SGDLS and CDR2 is YYNGEE. The CDR3 totals 16 residues. V dropped 3 bases and J dropped 4; count of bases not matched to a gene: 12. The CDR3: CASSAADRVMSYGYTF. CDR3 nucleotide sequence: TGTGCCAGCAGCGCCGCAGACAGGGTGATGAGCTATGGCTACACCTTC.

The J gene is TRBJ1-4, the V gene TRBV5-1; unclear D gene. The V end lost 2 bases, the J end lost 0 bases, and 5 bases lay between the germline ends. CDR1 SGHRS and CDR2 YFSETQ come from the germline V gene. The CDR3 totals 14 residues. This CDR3 reads CASSFGTTNEKLFF. The CDR3 bases are TGCGCCAGCAGCTTCGGGACAACTAATGAAAAACTGTTTTTT.

The CDR3 here is CASSLMPAEKLFF. The DNA for the CDR3 is TGTGCCAGCAGCTTAATGCCAGCTGAAAAACTGTTTTTT. The chain carries TRBV7-9 and TRBJ1-4; D unclear. Deletions cut 2 bases from V and 7 bases from J, with 8 bases between. This CDR3 comprises 13 residues. From germline, CDR1 is SEHNR and CDR2 FQNEAQ (reference sequence).

This clone occurred a few times. V is TRBV6-5 and J is TRBJ1-2, with D possibly TRBD1 on 6 matching bases. The CDR3 loop spans 13 amino acids. Trimming took off 6 bases at V and 5 bases at J, with 13 bases between the two ends. The germline gives CDR1 MNHEY, CDR2 SVGAGI. Here the CDR3 reads CASRGTGWYGYTF. The CDR3 nucleotides are TGTGCCAGCAGGGGAACAGGGTGGTATGGCTACACCTTC.